The table lists the clone carrying this T cell receptor beta chain with many counts. Its matching antigen is unknown. The entry originates in a study of blood T cells in healthy people across ages. Broader study findings: A roughly linear fall in TCR beta diversity per million T cells was seen with increasing age.

Germline V gene data show CDR1 as MGHRA and CDR2 as YSYEKL. The CDR3 totals 12 residues. V dropped 4 bases and J dropped 8 bases, with 9 bases sitting between them. The second PCR ran about 7 to 12 cycles with a sample-barcoded 5' primer and J-beta primers. TCRdb ran MiXCR on the 5' RACE reads and lists one entry per CDR3 protein. The repertoire consists of fewer than 950,000 distinct CDR3 sequences, with about 34% occurring once and the leading ten covering over 10%. The sample taken for sequencing was blood. This chain links TRBV4-1 with TRBJ2-1; no definite D call. This receptor was identified in a man aged 18 to 35 in good health. The CDR3 is CASSRTSHEQFF. Written as DNA, the CDR3 is TGCGCCAGCAGCCGTACCAGCCATGAGCAGTTCTTC.